This T cell receptor beta chain was captured in a study of molecular identifiers for immune sequencing clone quantification. About the research overall: RNA, taken in replicates from about 20,000 or 100,000 naive CD8 cells, was split five ways, with four sequenced.

The V gene lost 0 bases and the J gene lost 0 bases, with 15 bases spanning the gap. Germline lookup yields CDR1 DFQATT and CDR2 SNEGSKA (reference sequence). The CDR3 is 17 amino acids. TCRdb reanalysed the PCR reads using MiXCR and keeps one entry per CDR3 protein. This sample carries about 330,000 distinct CDR3 sequences, roughly 23% of them seen once, and the ten largest clones take around 0.74%. The J gene is TRBJ1-3, the V gene TRBV20-1; D remains unclear. This TCR derives from a human donor in good health. Some libraries in this study had Jurkat cell RNA spiked in. Sequencing was performed on naive CD8+ T cells from blood, with Jurkat cell RNA spiked in. The subset was: FACS-sorted CD8+CD4-CCR7+CD45RA+ naive T cells. The CDR3 nucleotides are TGCAGTGCTAGAGATCGTGGGTCGTCTCACTCTGGAAACACCATATATTTT. As protein: CSARDRGSSHSGNTIYF.